This TCR beta chain was observed in a study of blood T cells in healthy people across ages. The V gene end was trimmed by 1 base and the J gene end by 6 bases; junction bases not matched to a gene: 2. This CDR3 has 13 amino acids. Germline-derived CDR1 and CDR2 are LGHNA and YNFKEQ. Using a J-beta primer mix together with a sample-barcoded 5' primer, a second PCR was run for about 6 to 11 cycles. TCRdb itself ran the 5' RACE reads through MiXCR, one entry per CDR3 protein. The sample yields under 800,000 distinct CDR3 sequences, around 46% seen once. The rearrangement uses TRBV4-2 and TRBJ2-7; TRBD1 aligns across 8 bases. The clonotype comes from an older woman in good health. Sequencing was done on a sample of blood. The CDR3 region is CASSQGTGFEQYF. Written as DNA, the CDR3 is TGTGCCAGCAGCCAAGGGACAGGGTTCGAGCAGTACTTC.